The next 7 T cell receptor beta chains were all read from a single sample in a study of CD8+ T cells in alopecia areata (dated by TCRdb to 2017 to 2018). Explained via the paper, the time point label denotes: four to five weeks on oral tofacitinib. The treatment or condition label corresponds to: oral pan-JAK inhibitor, 5-10 mg twice daily. The library relied on the immunoSEQ multiplex PCR assay. To provide template for TCR sequencing, every sample had RNA extracted and reverse transcribed into cDNA. In its TCRdb copy, this immuneACCESS table keeps in-frame sequences only and misses some clones. Where compared with another copy, unresolved V genes explain less than half of these, and the others have no known cause. The sample records approximately 210,000 clones, 50% to 60% of which are singletons. The ten most abundant clones make up approximately 3.4% of the sample. The sample consisted of CD4+ T cells sorted from blood, taken at week 4, from a patient treated with tofacitinib. These receptors were obtained from a human donor with alopecia areata.

This clone showed up just a few times. The chain is built from TRBV6-6 and TRBJ2-5; 9 bases line up with TRBD1. Germline CDR1 MNHNY, CDR2 SVGAGI (reference sequence). Trimming removed 6 bases from V and 8 bases from J; junction bases left unmatched: 10. This CDR3 region has 14 residues. CDR3 nucleotides: TGTGCCAGCAGGTCGGGGACAGGGACGGGAACCCAGTACTTC. Translated: CASRSGTGTGTQYF.

The chain has TRBV9 and TRBJ2-7, with TRBD2 as a possible D gene (6 bases). Germline CDR1 is SGDLS and CDR2 is YYNGEE. Trimming took 1 base from V and 2 from J, leaving 13 bases between them. This CDR3 has 15 residues. CDR3 nucleotide sequence: TGTGCCAGCAGCGTATCCAGCGGGCGACCCTACGAGCAGTACTTC. Encoded protein: CASSVSSGRPYEQYF.

The sample holds a few counts of this clone. The rearrangement links TRBV11-1 to TRBJ2-1; the D gene is possibly TRBD2 (6 bases). The length of the CDR3 is 16 residues. V lost 5 bases to trimming and J lost 5 bases, with 19 bases between them. Germline-derived CDR1 and CDR2 are SGHAT and FQDESV (reference sequence). The CDR3 DNA reads TGTGCCAGCAGCCCCTTTGTGGGGGGAAGGAACAATGAGCAGTTCTTC. Its protein product is CASSPFVGGRNNEQFF. Based on the CDR3 plus reference TRBV11-1 and TRBJ2-1, the full variable domain is EAEVAQSPRYKITEKSQAVAFWCDPISGHATLYWYRQILGQGPELLVQFQDESVVDDSQLPKDRFSAERLKGVDSTLKIQPAELGDSAMYLCASSPFVGGRNNEQFFGPGTRLTVL.

The chain carries TRBV29-1 and TRBJ1-1; tentative D call: TRBD1 (6 bases). Germline values: CDR1 SQVTM, CDR2 ANQGSEA. The CDR3 sequence is 12 residues long. Between the trimmed V and J ends, which lost 6 bases and 5 bases, there was a span of 13 bases. The CDR3 coding sequence is TGCAGCGTCGGGGGCATCACGACTGAAGCTTTCTTT. Protein: CSVGGITTEAFF.

The chain recombines TRBV6-5 with TRBJ2-7, with D perhaps TRBD1 (6 bases). V gave up 0 bases and J gave up 2 bases, with 14 bases separating them. CDR1 MNHEY and CDR2 SVGAGI come from the germline V gene. The CDR3 covers 16 residues. The CDR3: CASSYSVLAGAYEQYF. For the CDR3, the DNA is TGTGCCAGCAGTTACTCGGTTTTGGCAGGGGCCTACGAGCAGTACTTC.

The chain employs TRBV27 and TRBJ2-7, with TRBD1 identical over 12 bases. Germline V gene data show CDR1 as MNHEY and CDR2 as SMNVEV (reference sequence). The V and J ends lost 10 bases and 4 bases, in that order; junction bases with no gene match: 8. The CDR3 spans 14 residues. CDR3: CATKGDRGLYEQYF. In DNA, the CDR3 is TGTGCCACCAAGGGGGACAGGGGGCTGTACGAGCAGTACTTC.

This chain joins TRBV29-1 and TRBJ1-1; D gene ambiguous. CDR1 is SQVTM and CDR2 is ANQGSEA in the germline V gene. This CDR3 contains 13 residues. V was clipped by 4 bases and J by 1 base, with 10 bases between them. In DNA, the CDR3 is TGCAGCGTTGTTCGACCGGGGAACACTGAAGCTTTCTTT. This codes for CSVVRPGNTEAFF.